Reported below is one TCR beta chain. What it binds is not known. CDR1 and CDR2 from the germline V gene are MNHEY and SMNVEV (reference sequence). Trimming removed 5 bases from V and 2 bases from J; junction bases left unmatched: 5. CDR3 size: 14 residues. This entry is derived from a study of cytomegalovirus exposure and HLA in healthy donors. Across the study: A prior study identified just under 120 million unique TCR beta sequences from about 200 million T cells.

Study-wide points: Immune exposure data for these donors was limited to CMV serostatus. Researchers reported in a later analysis that a missense DCLRE1C variant was tied to TCR beta V- and J-gene trimming. Researchers reported from a later analysis that most CMV-associated TCR beta chains appeared HLA-restricted.

13 Jbeta primers and 60 Vbeta primers were used for the PCR. This table comes from immunoSEQ multiplex PCR, and its TCRdb copy is limited to in-frame clones, with some not included. The sample carries about 110,000 clones, roughly 70% recorded once. Sample: PBMCs. The source is a man in his forties in good health and CMV-seropositive. This rearrangement joins TRBV27 to TRBJ2-5, with TRBD1 matching 7 bases. This CDR3 is CASSVGTVQETQYF. In DNA, the CDR3 is TGTGCCAGCAGTGTCGGGACAGTTCAAGAGACCCAGTACTTC.